This is a list of T cell receptor beta chains from one sample in a study of post-analysis software for immune sequencing data. TCRdb redid the calling of the PCR reads with MiXCR, one entry per CDR3 protein. Of a few hundred thousand distinct CDR3 sequences listed, approximately 38% are singletons. The specimen sequenced was blood. Source of these receptors: a girl under 18 with multiple sclerosis. Both conserved end residues are part of each CDR3. The D gene is left open where the match is weak. Clone size appears in some rows only: once, few, many, or a class for an expanded clone.

.	TRBJ1-1	.	TRBV4-1	CASSFDGNTEAFF	TGCGCCAGCAGCTTCGACGGAAACACTGAAGCTTTCTTT
TRBD1	TRBJ1-2	.	TRBV6-5	CASSYSSGQGVTDGYTF	TGTGCCAGCAGTTACTCCTCGGGACAGGGGGTAACAGATGGCTACACCTTC
.	TRBJ1-5	.	TRBV9	CASSVGENQPQHF	TGTGCCAGCAGCGTAGGGGAAAATCAGCCCCAGCATTTT
TRBD1	TRBJ2-1	.	TRBV12-3/TRBV12-4	CASSRRSGGSYNEQFF	TGTGCCAGCAGCCGGAGATCAGGGGGTTCCTACAATGAGCAGTTCTTC
TRBD1	TRBJ2-1	.	TRBV5-1	CASSWGQGAGNEQFF	TGCGCCAGCAGCTGGGGCCAGGGGGCGGGGAATGAGCAGTTCTTC
TRBD1	TRBJ2-4	.	TRBV28	CASSFGTGLYGQYF	TGTGCCAGCAGTTTTGGGACAGGGTTATACGGGCAGTACTTC
.	TRBJ2-7	few	TRBV6-6	CASGYEQYF	TGTGCCAGTGGATACGAGCAGTACTTC
TRBD1	TRBJ2-5	.	TRBV7-6	CASSFGQGVKETQYF	TGTGCCAGCAGCTTCGGACAGGGGGTAAAAGAGACCCAGTACTTC
TRBD2	TRBJ2-1	.	TRBV5-1	CASSSMFSGGLDSEQFF	TGCGCCAGCAGCTCGATGTTTAGCGGGGGGCTTGACAGTGAGCAGTTCTTC
TRBD2	TRBJ2-7	few	TRBV12-3/TRBV12-4	CASSPDGTSREQYF	TGTGCCAGCAGTCCCGACGGGACTAGCCGAGAGCAGTACTTC
.	TRBJ1-1	.	TRBV7-8	CASSLGSWDTEAFF	TGTGCCAGCAGCTTAGGCTCCTGGGACACTGAAGCTTTCTTT
TRBD1	TRBJ1-6	.	TRBV5-1	CASSRWDRPYNSPLHF	TGCGCCAGCAGCCGGTGGGACAGACCCTATAATTCACCCCTCCACTTT
.	TRBJ1-1	few	TRBV7-2	CASSVPTENTEAFF	TGTGCCAGCAGCGTCCCGACAGAGAACACTGAAGCTTTCTTT
TRBD1	TRBJ1-2	.	TRBV6-5	CASWGGGGIYGYTF	TGTGCCAGCTGGGGGGGAGGGGGCATCTATGGCTACACCTTC
.	TRBJ1-5	.	TRBV7-7	CASSRGWNQPQHF	TGTGCTAGCAGCCGAGGATGGAATCAGCCCCAGCATTTT
.	TRBJ2-5	few	TRBV6-2/TRBV6-3	CASSYPGKQYF	TGTGCCAGCAGTTACCCGGGAAAGCAGTACTTC
TRBD1	TRBJ1-2	few	TRBV7-2	CASSPVETGGGYTF	TGTGCCAGCAGCCCCGTGGAGACAGGGGGTGGCTACACCTTC
.	TRBJ2-3	few	TRBV7-9	CASSFQPGTDTQYF	TGTGCCAGCAGCTTCCAGCCGGGCACAGATACGCAGTATTTT
.	TRBJ2-5	.	TRBV18	CASSRPVQETQYF	TGTGCCAGCTCACGACCCGTCCAAGAGACCCAGTACTTC
.	TRBJ1-5	.	TRBV18	CASSDDARQPQHF	TGTGCCAGCTCCGACGACGCACGGCAGCCCCAGCATTTT
TRBD1	TRBJ2-5	many	TRBV7-2	CASTLQGALGETQYF	TGTGCCAGCACCCTACAGGGGGCCTTGGGGGAGACCCAGTACTTC
.	TRBJ1-2	.	TRBV14	CASSPGGVSYGYTF	TGTGCCAGCAGCCCCGGGGGTGTGTCCTATGGCTACACCTTC
.	TRBJ2-7	.	TRBV28	CASSSPTGQKSPYEQYF	TGTGCCAGCAGTTCTCCTACCGGACAGAAAAGCCCCTACGAGCAGTACTTC
TRBD1	TRBJ2-5	.	TRBV6-6	CASSLDRGRFGTQYF	TGTGCCAGCAGTTTGGACAGGGGGCGCTTCGGGACCCAGTACTTC
TRBD2	TRBJ2-7	few	TRBV15	CATSKAGDFRGWPEQYF	TGTGCCACCAGCAAAGCGGGGGACTTCCGCGGTTGGCCCGAGCAGTACTTC
TRBD1	TRBJ2-5	.	TRBV5-1	CASSFSPGQFQETQYF	TGCGCCAGCAGCTTTTCGCCGGGACAGTTCCAAGAGACCCAGTACTTC
TRBD2	TRBJ2-7	.	TRBV7-2	CASSRGGTSAYEQYF	TGTGCCAGCAGCCGAGGCGGGACTAGCGCCTACGAGCAGTACTTC
.	TRBJ2-2	.	TRBV24-1	CATSDTGPTTGELFF	TGTGCCACCAGTGACACGGGACCGACCACCGGGGAGCTGTTTTTT
.	TRBJ1-1	.	TRBV24-1	CATSPRGATEAFF	TGTGCCACCAGTCCTAGGGGAGCCACTGAAGCTTTCTTT
.	TRBJ2-3	few	TRBV3-1	CASSPDLDIMGDTQYF	TGTGCCAGCAGCCCTGACCTCGACATAATGGGGGATACGCAGTATTTT
.	TRBJ1-2	.	TRBV24-1	CATGSRGYTF	TGTGCCACCGGTTCGCGCGGCTACACCTTC
TRBD2	TRBJ2-1	.	TRBV27	CASRSGLAGGFYNEQFF	TGTGCCAGCAGGTCGGGACTAGCGGGGGGGTTCTACAATGAGCAGTTCTTC
.	TRBJ2-1	.	TRBV20-1	CSAPEDSALQETQFF	TGCAGTGCCCCCGAGGACAGCGCGTTACAAGAGACCCAGTTCTTC
.	TRBJ2-1	.	TRBV7-3	CASSFTPGEQFF	TGTGCCAGCAGCTTCACCCCGGGGGAGCAGTTCTTC
.	TRBJ1-2	few	TRBV6-1	CASRPFGVTRDLNYGYTF	TGTGCCAGCAGACCGTTTGGGGTAACTCGGGACTTAAACTATGGCTACACCTTC
.	TRBJ1-2	few	TRBV29-1	CSAGEEYGYTF	TGCAGCGCAGGGGAGGAGTATGGCTACACCTTC
TRBD1	TRBJ2-7	few	TRBV5-4	CASSFSTGSSYEQYF	TGTGCCAGCAGTTTTTCGACAGGGAGCTCCTACGAGCAGTACTTC
.	TRBJ1-2	many	TRBV5-6	CASSLSGPYGYTF	TGTGCCAGCAGTTTATCGGGGCCCTATGGCTACACCTTC
.	TRBJ1-4	.	TRBV7-9	CASSLTRQSSNEKLFF	TGTGCCAGCAGCTTAACCCGACAGTCGTCTAATGAAAAACTGTTTTTT
.	TRBJ1-2	.	TRBV12-3/TRBV12-4	CASSLIGDYGYTF	TGTGCCAGCAGTTTGATAGGAGACTATGGCTACACCTTC
.	TRBJ2-3	.	TRBV6-1	CAGQWASTDTQYF	TGTGCCGGCCAATGGGCATCCACAGATACGCAGTATTTT
TRBD1	TRBJ2-7	.	TRBV7-9	CASSPDRDQYRHLYEQYF	TGTGCCAGCAGCCCGGACAGGGACCAATATCGACATCTTTACGAGCAGTACTTC
TRBD1	TRBJ1-4	.	TRBV6-6	CASSSGQGHEKLFF	TGTGCCAGCAGTAGCGGACAGGGACATGAAAAACTGTTTTTT
TRBD2	TRBJ2-3	few	TRBV7-3	CASSFVPSGGTDTQYF	TGTGCCAGCAGCTTCGTTCCTAGCGGGGGCACAGATACGCAGTATTTT
.	TRBJ1-5	.	TRBV7-6	CASSPGAGRQPQHF	TGTGCCAGCAGCCCAGGGGCAGGGCGTCAGCCCCAGCATTTT
.	TRBJ2-7	few	TRBV7-2	CASSLGGLNQYEQYF	TGTGCCAGCAGCTTAGGCGGACTGAACCAGTACGAGCAGTACTTC
TRBD2	TRBJ2-3	few	TRBV11-1	CASSPRTGRGTDTQYF	TGTGCTAGCAGCCCCAGGACGGGGAGGGGCACAGATACGCAGTATTTT
.	TRBJ2-3	.	TRBV7-8	CASSLTWDQLDTDTQYF	TGTGCCAGCAGCTTAACATGGGACCAGCTGGATACAGATACGCAGTATTTT
.	TRBJ1-5	.	TRBV6-1	CASTAMTSSNQPQHF	TGTGCCAGCACCGCTATGACGAGTAGCAATCAGCCCCAGCATTTT
.	TRBJ1-2	.	TRBV5-5	CASSLAGASGYTF	TGTGCCAGCAGCTTGGCTGGAGCGAGTGGCTACACCTTC
.	TRBJ2-7	.	TRBV7-2	CASSLSPMINYEQYF	TGTGCCAGCAGCTTATCCCCCATGATCAACTACGAGCAGTACTTC
.	TRBJ2-5	.	TRBV29-1	CSVIPRGQQETQYF	TGCAGCGTGATACCCCGAGGCCAACAAGAGACCCAGTACTTC
TRBD2	TRBJ2-3	once	TRBV5-1	CASSSGLAGEPDTQYF	TGCGCCAGCAGCTCGGGACTAGCGGGGGAGCCAGATACGCAGTATTTT
TRBD2	TRBJ2-5	.	TRBV4-1	CASSQGPASSGPGETQYF	TGCGCCAGCAGCCAAGGACCAGCTTCTAGCGGTCCGGGGGAGACCCAGTACTTC